This T cell receptor beta chain was recorded in a study of T cell responses to AZD1222 COVID-19 vaccine. Germline CDR1 is LNHDA and CDR2 is SQIVND (reference sequence). The V and J ends lost 8 bases and 0 bases respectively, with 11 bases between them. The CDR3 is 14 amino acids. Clones were read by immunoSEQ multiplex PCR, and TCRdb kept only the in-frame ones, dropping some. The table lists some 100,000 clones, 87% of them singletons. The sequence was obtained from an adult in good health. Sequencing was performed on peripheral blood, taken on day 0 of AZD1222 vaccination. The rearrangement links TRBV19 to TRBJ1-3; unclear D gene. In nucleotides, the CDR3 is TGTGCCAGTGTAGAGAGAACCTCTGGAAACACCATATATTTT. Translating it yields CASVERTSGNTIYF.